The 4 T cell receptor beta chains in this list originate from one sample, sequenced in a study of regulatory T cells in long-lasting Graves disease. Through Arm-PCR of CDR3 regions and iRepertoire HTBI primers, TCR beta libraries were built. TCRdb ran MiXCR on the multiplex PCR reads and lists one entry per CDR3 protein. The sample records hundreds of thousands of distinct CDR3 sequences, less than 20% being singletons. Time point here: newly diagnosed GD, antithyroid drugs for less than 3 months. PBMC RNA was the source of the TCR library. The sample was peripheral blood mononuclear cells (PBMCs), taken at new diagnosis, from a patient treated with antithyroid drugs. The receptors originated from a female donor with Graves disease.

The chain combines TRBV20-1 with TRBJ2-3; D is unclear. CDR1 DFQATT and CDR2 SNEGSKA come from the germline V gene (reference sequence). V lost 5 bases to trimming and J lost 0 bases, with 12 bases between them. The CDR3 totals 14 residues. CDR3 DNA sequence: TGCAGTGCTTCAGACTTTTCTAGCACAGATACGCAGTATTTT. Protein: CSASDFSSTDTQYF.

Ten or more counts support this clonotype. The V call is TRBV12-3 or TRBV12-4, the J call TRBJ2-6; weak D call: TRBD1 (5 bases). The CDR3 contains 15 residues. Trimming stripped 5 bases from V and 2 bases from J, with 10 bases between. The CDR3 sequence: CASSPPDTGANVLTF. CDR3 nucleotides: TGTGCCAGCAGTCCACCGGACACTGGGGCCAACGTCCTGACTTTC.

This clonotype showed up many times. V usage is TRBV12-3 or TRBV12-4 and J usage is TRBJ2-2; 14 bases agree with TRBD2. This CDR3 is built from 21 residues. The junction had 17 bases not matched to a gene; V was cut back by 5 bases and J by 3 bases. In DNA form, the CDR3 reads TGTGCCAGCAGTCCGCGCCCGGGACTAGCGGGAGATCGTTACGACACCGGGGAGCTGTTTTTT. Protein: CASSPRPGLAGDRYDTGELFF.

The sample holds many counts of this clonotype. V usage is TRBV29-1 and J usage is TRBJ1-1; no definite D call. This CDR3 has 12 amino acids. Germline V gene sequence: CDR1 SQVTM, CDR2 ANQGSEA. V was clipped by 3 bases and J by 1 base, with 6 bases between them. The CDR3 sequence: CSVESRNTEAFF. Here the CDR3 DNA reads TGCAGCGTTGAGTCGCGGAACACTGAAGCTTTCTTT.